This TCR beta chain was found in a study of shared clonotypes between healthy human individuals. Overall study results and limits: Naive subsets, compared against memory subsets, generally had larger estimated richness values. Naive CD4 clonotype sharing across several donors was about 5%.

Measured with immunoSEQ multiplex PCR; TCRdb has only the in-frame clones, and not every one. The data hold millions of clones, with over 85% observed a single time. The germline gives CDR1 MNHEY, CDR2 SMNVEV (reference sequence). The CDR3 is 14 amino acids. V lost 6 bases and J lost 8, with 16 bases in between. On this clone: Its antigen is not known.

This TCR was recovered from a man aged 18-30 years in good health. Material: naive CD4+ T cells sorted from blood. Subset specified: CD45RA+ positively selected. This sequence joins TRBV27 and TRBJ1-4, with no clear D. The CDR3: CASRGSAKGEKLFF. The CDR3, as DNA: TGTGCCAGCAGGGGTTCGGCAAAAGGCGAAAAACTGTTTTTT. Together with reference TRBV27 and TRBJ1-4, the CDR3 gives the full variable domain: EAQVTQNPRYLITVTGKKLTVTCSQNMNHEYMSWYRQDPGLGLRQIYYSMNVEVTDKGDVPEGYKVSRKEKRNFPLILESPSPNQTSLYFCASRGSAKGEKLFFGSGTQLSVL.